The rows below give T cell receptor beta chains drawn from one sample of a study of blood T cell repertoires in COVID-19. Profiling relied on immunoSEQ multiplex PCR, and the TCRdb table lists in-frame clones only, not all of them. The sample gives approximately 100,000 clones, about 80% of which show up once; more than 9% is in the top ten. Input material: peripheral blood. These receptors were collected from a man aged 70 or older with acute or convalescent COVID-19. The conserved cysteine and the conserved F or W are not part of the CDR3 here.

TRBJ2-3 TRBV29-1 SAAYPQDTQY
TRBJ2-7 TRBV6-5 ASSYSYLDSYEQY
TRBJ2-3 TRBV4-3 ASSQLGLAGADTQY
TRBJ2-1 TRBV11-3 ASSPSGGNNEQF
TRBJ1-6 TRBV19 ASSPAGSANSPLH
TRBJ1-2 TRBV6-6 ASSYASASPRYT
TRBJ2-1 TRBV7-3 ASSLTPSGSSNEQF
TRBJ2-7 TRBV30 AWRRFRPGGGYEQY
TRBJ1-5 TRBV5-4 ASSFPDRRH
TRBJ1-4 TRBV6-5 ASSPDHRDEKLF
TRBJ2-2 TRBV7-9 ARGLAANTGELF
TRBJ1-5 TRBV18 ASSPTGPNQPQH
TRBJ2-7 TRBV5-1 ASSLANVGGTFYEQY
TRBJ1-2 TRBV30 AWSVNTDGYT
TRBJ2-2 TRBV7-2 ASSTRTIPGELF
TRBJ1-6 TRBV2 ASSKEGQGSSPLH
TRBJ2-3 TRBV6-2/TRBV6-3 ASSYPGVTDTQY
TRBJ1-3 TRBV7-8 ASSSYRAASGNTIY
TRBJ1-2 TRBV7-2 ASSPTSGQGARGYT
TRBJ1-1 TRBV14 ASSPAGGNQIWNTEAF
TRBJ2-1 TRBV27 ASSPISNARGNEQF
TRBJ2-5 TRBV7-2 ASSLGAGITNQETQY
TRBJ1-1 TRBV18 ASSPRTGGAQNTEAF
TRBJ2-3 TRBV24-1 ATSDHSGASTDTQY
TRBJ2-1 TRBV7-3 ASSPSGYSYNEQF
TRBJ1-5 TRBV2 ASSWDRRNQPQH
TRBJ1-5 TRBV7-6 ASSVDRHDNQPQH
TRBJ1-2 TRBV5-1 ASSLADSNYGYT
TRBJ1-1 TRBV30 AWSVGGVGFTEAF
TRBJ1-2 TRBV9 ASSPRTGYKGYT
TRBJ1-1 TRBV7-9 ASSAWGQGNTEAF
TRBJ1-2 TRBV29-1 SVDGEWGGVLGGYT
TRBJ1-6 TRBV3-1/TRBV3-2 ASTLNRGDSPLH
TRBJ2-7 TRBV7-7 ASSAQGTGEQY
TRBJ1-1 TRBV5-1 ASSVYGGDTEAF
TRBJ1-4 TRBV2 ASSEQGNLPNEKLF
TRBJ1-2 TRBV9 ASSVGPLDSNYGYT
TRBJ1-6 TRBV3-1/TRBV3-2 ASSQGQTNSPLH
TRBJ1-2 TRBV10-1 ASRRRANYGYT
TRBJ2-7 TRBV7-2 ASSQMNEQY
TRBJ2-1 TRBV16 ASSLQGLGGNEQF
TRBJ2-5 TRBV7-9 ASSLVKDLQETQY
TRBJ2-1 TRBV2 ASREAIEQF
TRBJ2-7 TRBV6-6 ASTGDSNYEQY
TRBJ2-1 TRBV11-2 ASSYRQGVNEQF